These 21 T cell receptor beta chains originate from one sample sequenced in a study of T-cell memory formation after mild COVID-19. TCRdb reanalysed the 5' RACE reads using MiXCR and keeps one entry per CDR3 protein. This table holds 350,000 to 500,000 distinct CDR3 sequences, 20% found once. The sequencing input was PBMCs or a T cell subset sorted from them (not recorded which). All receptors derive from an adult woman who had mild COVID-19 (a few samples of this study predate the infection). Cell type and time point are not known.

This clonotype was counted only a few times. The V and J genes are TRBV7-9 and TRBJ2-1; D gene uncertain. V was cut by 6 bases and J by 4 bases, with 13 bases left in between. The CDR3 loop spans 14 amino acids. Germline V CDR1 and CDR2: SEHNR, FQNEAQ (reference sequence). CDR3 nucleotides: TGTGCCAGCAGACCCGAGGAAATTTACAATGAGCAGTTCTTC. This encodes CASRPEEIYNEQFF.

The DNA of the CDR3 is TGTGCCACCAGCAGAGTTCAATCAGGGGACACTGAAGCTTTCTTT. It specifies CATSRVQSGDTEAFF. The chain employs TRBV15 and TRBJ1-1; D possibly corresponds to TRBD1 (6 bases). Germline assignment: CDR1 LNHNV and CDR2 YYDKDF (reference sequence). V gave up 1 base and J gave up 3 bases, with 12 bases separating them. This CDR3 has 15 amino acids.

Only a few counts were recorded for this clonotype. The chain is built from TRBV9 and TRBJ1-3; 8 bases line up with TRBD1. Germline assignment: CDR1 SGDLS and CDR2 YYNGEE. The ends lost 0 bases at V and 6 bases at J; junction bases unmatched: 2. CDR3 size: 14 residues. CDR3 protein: CASSVATGENTIYF. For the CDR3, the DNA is TGTGCCAGCAGCGTAGCGACAGGGGAAAACACCATATATTTT.

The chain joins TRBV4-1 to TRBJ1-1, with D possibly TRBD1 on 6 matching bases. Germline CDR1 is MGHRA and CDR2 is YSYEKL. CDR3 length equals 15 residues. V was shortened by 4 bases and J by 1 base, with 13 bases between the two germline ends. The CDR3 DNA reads TGCGCCAGCAGCCTTAAACAGGGAGGGAACACTGAAGCTTTCTTT. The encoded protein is CASSLKQGGNTEAFF.

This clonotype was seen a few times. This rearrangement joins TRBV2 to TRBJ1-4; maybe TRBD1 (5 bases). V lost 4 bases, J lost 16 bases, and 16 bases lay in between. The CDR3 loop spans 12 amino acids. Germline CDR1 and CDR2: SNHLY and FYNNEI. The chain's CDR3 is CASSVMTGLPFF. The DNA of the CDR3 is TGTGCCAGCAGTGTAATGACGGGACTGCCGTTTTTT.

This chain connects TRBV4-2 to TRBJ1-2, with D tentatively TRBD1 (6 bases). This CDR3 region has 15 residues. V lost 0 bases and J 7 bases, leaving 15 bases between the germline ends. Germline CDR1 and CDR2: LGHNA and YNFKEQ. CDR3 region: CASSQDRNRDSGYTF. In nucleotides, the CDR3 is TGTGCCAGCAGCCAAGATAGGAACAGGGATAGTGGCTACACCTTC.

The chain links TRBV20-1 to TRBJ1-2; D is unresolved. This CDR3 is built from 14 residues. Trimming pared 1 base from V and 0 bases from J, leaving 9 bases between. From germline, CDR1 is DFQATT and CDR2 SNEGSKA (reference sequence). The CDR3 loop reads CSARVRTANYGYTF. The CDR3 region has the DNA TGCAGTGCTAGAGTCCGGACCGCTAACTATGGCTACACCTTC.

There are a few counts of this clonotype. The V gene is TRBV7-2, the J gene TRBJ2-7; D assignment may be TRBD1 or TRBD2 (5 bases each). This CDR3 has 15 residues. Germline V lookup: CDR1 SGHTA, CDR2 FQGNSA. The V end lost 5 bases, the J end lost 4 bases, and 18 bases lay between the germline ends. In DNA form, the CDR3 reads TGTGCCAGCAGCCAGGGACGATCTGATTATTACGAGCAGTACTTC. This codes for CASSQGRSDYYEQYF.

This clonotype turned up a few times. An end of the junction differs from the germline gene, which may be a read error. The CDR3 sequence: CASRLGTGQDQPQHF. The CDR3 DNA follows: TGTGCCAGCAGATTGGGGACAGGGCAAGATCAGCCCCAGCATTTT. V and J are TRBV5-6 and TRBJ1-5; 9 nucleotides agree with TRBD1. Germline CDR1 is SGHDT and CDR2 is YYEEEE. This CDR3 comprises 15 residues. The complete variable domain, with remaining parts taken from reference TRBV5-6 and TRBJ1-5, reads DAGVTQSPTHLIKTRGQQVTLRCSPKSGHDTVSWYQQALGQGPQFIFQYYEEEERQRGNFPDRFSGHQFPNYSSELNVNALLLGDSALYLCASRLGTGQDQPQHFGDGTRLSIL.

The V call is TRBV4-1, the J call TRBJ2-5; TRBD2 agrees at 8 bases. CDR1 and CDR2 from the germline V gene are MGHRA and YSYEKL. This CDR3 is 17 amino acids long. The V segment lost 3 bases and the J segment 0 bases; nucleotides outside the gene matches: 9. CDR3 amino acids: CASSHSGGGWDQETQYF. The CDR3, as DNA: TGCGCCAGCAGCCATTCCGGGGGGGGCTGGGACCAAGAGACCCAGTACTTC.

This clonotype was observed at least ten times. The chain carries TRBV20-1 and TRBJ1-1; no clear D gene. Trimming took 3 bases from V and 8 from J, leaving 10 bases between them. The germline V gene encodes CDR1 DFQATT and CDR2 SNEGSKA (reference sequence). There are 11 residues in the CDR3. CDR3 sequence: CSASTVGEAFF. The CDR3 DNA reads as TGCAGTGCTAGTACCGTGGGGGAAGCTTTCTTT.

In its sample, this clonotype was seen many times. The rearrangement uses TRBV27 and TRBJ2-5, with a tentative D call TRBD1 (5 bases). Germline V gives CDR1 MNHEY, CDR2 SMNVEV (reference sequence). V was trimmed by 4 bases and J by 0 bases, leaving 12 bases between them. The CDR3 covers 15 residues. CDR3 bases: TGTGCCAGCAGTTCCGTGACAGCGTACCAAGAGACCCAGTACTTC. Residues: CASSSVTAYQETQYF.

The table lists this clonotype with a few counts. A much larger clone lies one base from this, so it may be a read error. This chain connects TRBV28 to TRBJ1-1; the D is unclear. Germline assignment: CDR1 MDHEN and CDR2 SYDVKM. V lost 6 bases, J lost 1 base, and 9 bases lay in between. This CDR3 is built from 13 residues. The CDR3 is CASSIWGNTEAFF. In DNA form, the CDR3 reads TGTGCCAGCAGCATATGGGGGAACACTGAAGCTTTCTTT.

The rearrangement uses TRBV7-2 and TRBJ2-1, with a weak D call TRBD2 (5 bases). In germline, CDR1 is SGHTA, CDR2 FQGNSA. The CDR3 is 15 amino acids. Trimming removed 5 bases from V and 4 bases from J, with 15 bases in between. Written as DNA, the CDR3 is TGTGCCAGCAGCGGGAGCGAAACTTATTACAATGAGCAGTTCTTC. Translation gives CASSGSETYYNEQFF.

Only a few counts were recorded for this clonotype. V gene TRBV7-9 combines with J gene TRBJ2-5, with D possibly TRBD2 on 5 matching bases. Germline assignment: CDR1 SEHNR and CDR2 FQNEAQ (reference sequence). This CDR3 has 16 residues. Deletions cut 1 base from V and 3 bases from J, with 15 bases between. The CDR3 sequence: CASSLVLGLTKETQYF. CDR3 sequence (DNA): TGTGCCAGCAGCTTAGTTCTAGGACTTACTAAAGAGACCCAGTACTTC.

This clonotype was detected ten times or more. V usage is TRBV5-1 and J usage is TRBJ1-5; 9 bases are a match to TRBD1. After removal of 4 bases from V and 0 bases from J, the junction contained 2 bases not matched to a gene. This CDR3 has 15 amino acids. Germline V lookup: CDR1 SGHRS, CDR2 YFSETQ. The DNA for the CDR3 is TGCGCCAGCAGCCTGGGACAGGGTAGCAATCAGCCCCAGCATTTT. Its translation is CASSLGQGSNQPQHF.

The CDR3 protein is CATSRYPTSSYEQFF. The CDR3 DNA is TGTGCCACCAGCAGATACCCGACTAGTTCGTATGAGCAGTTCTTC. J is TRBJ2-1 and V is TRBV15; D is perhaps TRBD2 (6 bases). The germline V gene encodes CDR1 LNHNV and CDR2 YYDKDF (reference sequence). The CDR3 length is 15 residues. V dropped 2 bases and J dropped 8 bases, with 16 bases sitting between them.

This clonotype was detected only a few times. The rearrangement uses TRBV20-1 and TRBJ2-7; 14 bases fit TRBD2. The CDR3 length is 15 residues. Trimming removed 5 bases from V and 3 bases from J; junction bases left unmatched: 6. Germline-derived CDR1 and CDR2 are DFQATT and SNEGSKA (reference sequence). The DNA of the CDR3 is TGCAGTGCTCCTACGACTAGCGGGGGGGTCTACGAGCAGTACTTC. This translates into CSAPTTSGGVYEQYF.

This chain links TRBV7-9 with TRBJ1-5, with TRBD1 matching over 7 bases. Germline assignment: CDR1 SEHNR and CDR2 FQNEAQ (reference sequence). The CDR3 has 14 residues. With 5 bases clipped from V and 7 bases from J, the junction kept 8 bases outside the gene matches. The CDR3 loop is CASSVTGAVQPQHF. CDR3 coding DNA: TGTGCCAGCAGCGTTACAGGGGCCGTGCAGCCCCAGCATTTT. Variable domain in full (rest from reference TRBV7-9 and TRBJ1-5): DTGVSQNPRHKITKRGQNVTFRCDPISEHNRLYWYRQTLGQGPEFLTYFQNEAQLEKSRLLSDRFSAERPKGSFSTLEIQRTEQGDSAMYLCASSVTGAVQPQHFGDGTRLSIL.

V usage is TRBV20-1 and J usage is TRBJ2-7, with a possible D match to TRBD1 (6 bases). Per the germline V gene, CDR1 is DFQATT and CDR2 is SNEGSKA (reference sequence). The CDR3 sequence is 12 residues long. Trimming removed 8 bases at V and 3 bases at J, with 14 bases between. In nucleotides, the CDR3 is TGCAGTCGTCAGAGGGGGAACTACGAGCAGTACTTC. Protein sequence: CSRQRGNYEQYF.

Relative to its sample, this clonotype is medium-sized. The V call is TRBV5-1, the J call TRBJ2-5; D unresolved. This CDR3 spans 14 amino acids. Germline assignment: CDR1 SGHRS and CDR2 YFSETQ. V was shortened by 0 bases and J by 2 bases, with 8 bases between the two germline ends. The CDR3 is CASSLDSQQETQYF. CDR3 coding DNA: TGCGCCAGCAGCTTGGACAGTCAACAAGAGACCCAGTACTTC. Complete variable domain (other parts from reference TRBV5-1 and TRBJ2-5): KAGVTQTPRYLIKTRGQQVTLSCSPISGHRSVSWYQQTPGQGLQFLFEYFSETQRNKGNFPGRFSGRQFSNSRSEMNVSTLELGDSALYLCASSLDSQQETQYFGPGTRLLVL.